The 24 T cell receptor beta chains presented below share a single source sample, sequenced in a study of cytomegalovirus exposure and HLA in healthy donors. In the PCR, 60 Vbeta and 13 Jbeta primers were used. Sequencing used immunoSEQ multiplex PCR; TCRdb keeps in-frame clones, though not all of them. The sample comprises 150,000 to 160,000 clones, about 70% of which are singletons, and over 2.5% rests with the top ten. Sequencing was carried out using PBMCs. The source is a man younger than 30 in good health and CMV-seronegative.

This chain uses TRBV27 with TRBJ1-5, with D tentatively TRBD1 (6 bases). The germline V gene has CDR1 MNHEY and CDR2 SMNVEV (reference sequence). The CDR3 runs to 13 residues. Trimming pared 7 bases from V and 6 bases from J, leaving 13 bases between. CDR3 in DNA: TGTGCCAGCAATTTTGGGGGCATTCAGCCCCAGCATTTT. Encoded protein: CASNFGGIQPQHF.

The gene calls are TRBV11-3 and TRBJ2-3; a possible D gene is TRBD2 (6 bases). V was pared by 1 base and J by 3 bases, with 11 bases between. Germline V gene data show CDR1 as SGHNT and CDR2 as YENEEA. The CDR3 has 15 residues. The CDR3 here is CASSLGGVGTDTQYF. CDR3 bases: TGTGCCAGCAGCTTAGGGGGGGTCGGTACAGATACGCAGTATTTT.

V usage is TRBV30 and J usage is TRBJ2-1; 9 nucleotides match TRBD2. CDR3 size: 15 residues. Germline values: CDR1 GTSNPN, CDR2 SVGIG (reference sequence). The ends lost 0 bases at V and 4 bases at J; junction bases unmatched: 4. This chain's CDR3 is CAWSVSLAGYNEQFF. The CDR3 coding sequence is TGTGCCTGGAGTGTCAGTCTAGCGGGATACAATGAGCAGTTCTTC.

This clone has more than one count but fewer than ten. Written as DNA, the CDR3 is TGTGCCAGCAGCCAGGGATTCTATGGCTACACCTTC. This translates into CASSQGFYGYTF. The rearrangement links TRBV6-5 to TRBJ1-2, with D tentatively TRBD1 (5 bases). CDR3 size: 12 residues. Germline CDR1 reads MNHEY; CDR2 reads SVGAGI. Trimming left V 6 bases short and J 4 bases short, with 9 bases between.

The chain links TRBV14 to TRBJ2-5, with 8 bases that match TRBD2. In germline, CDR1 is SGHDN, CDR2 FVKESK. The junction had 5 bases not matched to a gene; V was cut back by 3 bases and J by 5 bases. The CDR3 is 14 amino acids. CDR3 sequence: CASSHGGLGETQYF. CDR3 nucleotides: TGTGCCAGCAGCCACGGGGGACTAGGCGAGACCCAGTACTTC.

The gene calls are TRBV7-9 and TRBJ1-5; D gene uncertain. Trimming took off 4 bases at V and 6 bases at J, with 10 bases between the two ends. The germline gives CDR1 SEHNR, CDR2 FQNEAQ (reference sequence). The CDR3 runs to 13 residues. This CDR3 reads CASSSNFGQPQHF. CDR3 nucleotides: TGTGCCAGCAGCTCGAACTTTGGTCAGCCCCAGCATTTT.

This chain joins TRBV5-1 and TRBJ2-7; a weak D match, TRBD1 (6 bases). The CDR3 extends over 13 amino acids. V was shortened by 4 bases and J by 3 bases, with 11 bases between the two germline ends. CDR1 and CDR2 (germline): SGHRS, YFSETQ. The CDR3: CASSIGQNYEQYV. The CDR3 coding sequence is TGCGCCAGCAGCATCGGACAGAACTACGAGCAGTACGTC.

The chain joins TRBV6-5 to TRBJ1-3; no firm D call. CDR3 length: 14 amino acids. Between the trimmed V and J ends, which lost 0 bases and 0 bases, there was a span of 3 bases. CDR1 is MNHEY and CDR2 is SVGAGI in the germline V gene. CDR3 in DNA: TGTGCCAGCAGTTACTCCTCCTCTGGAAACACCATATATTTT. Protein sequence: CASSYSSSGNTIYF.

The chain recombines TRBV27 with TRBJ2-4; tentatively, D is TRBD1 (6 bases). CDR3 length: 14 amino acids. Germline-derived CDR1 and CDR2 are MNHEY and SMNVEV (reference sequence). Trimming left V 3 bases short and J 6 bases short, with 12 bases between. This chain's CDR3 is CASSLRGKGNIQYF. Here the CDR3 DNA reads TGTGCCAGCAGTTTGAGGGGGAAGGGAAACATTCAGTACTTC.

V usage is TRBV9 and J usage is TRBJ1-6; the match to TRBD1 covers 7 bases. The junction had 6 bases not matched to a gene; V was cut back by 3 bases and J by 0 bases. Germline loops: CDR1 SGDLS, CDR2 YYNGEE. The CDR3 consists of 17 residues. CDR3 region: CASSADRSSSYNSPLHF. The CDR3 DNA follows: TGTGCCAGCAGCGCGGACAGGTCTAGCTCCTATAATTCACCCCTCCACTTT. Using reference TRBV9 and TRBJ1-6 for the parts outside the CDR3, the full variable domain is DSGVTQTPKHLITATGQRVTLRCSPRSGDLSVYWYQQSLDQGLQFLIQYYNGEERAKGNILERFSAQQFPDLHSELNLSSLELGDSALYFCASSADRSSSYNSPLHFGNGTRLTVT.

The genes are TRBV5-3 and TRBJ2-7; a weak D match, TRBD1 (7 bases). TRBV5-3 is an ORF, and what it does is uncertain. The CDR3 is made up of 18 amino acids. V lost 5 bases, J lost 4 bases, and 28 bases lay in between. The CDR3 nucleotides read TGTGCCAGAAGTTATCCCAGGTTGGAGGGGGCGTTCGGGTACGAGCAGTACTTC. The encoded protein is CARSYPRLEGAFGYEQYF.

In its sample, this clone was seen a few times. In DNA form, the CDR3 reads TGTGCCAGCAGCCCCCGTACAGATTTCTACGAGCAGTACTTC. It translates to CASSPRTDFYEQYF. The J gene is TRBJ2-7, the V gene TRBV9; D gene unclear. Germline lookup yields CDR1 SGDLS and CDR2 YYNGEE. The CDR3 is 14 residues long. Trimming took 4 bases from V and 3 from J, leaving 14 bases between them.

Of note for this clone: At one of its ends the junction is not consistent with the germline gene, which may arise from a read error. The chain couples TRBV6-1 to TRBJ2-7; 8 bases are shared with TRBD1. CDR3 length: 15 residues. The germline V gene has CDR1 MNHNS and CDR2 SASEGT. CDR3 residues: CASSEAGTGSYQQYF. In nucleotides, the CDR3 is TGTGCCAGCAGTGAAGCGGGGACAGGCTCCTACCAGCAGTACTTC.

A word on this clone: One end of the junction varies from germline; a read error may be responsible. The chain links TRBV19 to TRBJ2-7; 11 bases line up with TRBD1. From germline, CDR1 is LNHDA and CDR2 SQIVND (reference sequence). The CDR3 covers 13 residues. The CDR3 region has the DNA TGTGCCAGTAGTTCCTGGACAGGGGGCTCCATCCTCTTC. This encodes CASSSWTGGSILF. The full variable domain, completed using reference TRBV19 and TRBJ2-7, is DGGITQSPKYLFRKEGQNVTLSCEQNLNHDAMYWYRQDPGQGLRLIYYSQIVNDFQKGDIAEGYSVSREKKESFPLTVTSAQKNPTAFYLCASSSWTGGSILFGPGTRLTVT.

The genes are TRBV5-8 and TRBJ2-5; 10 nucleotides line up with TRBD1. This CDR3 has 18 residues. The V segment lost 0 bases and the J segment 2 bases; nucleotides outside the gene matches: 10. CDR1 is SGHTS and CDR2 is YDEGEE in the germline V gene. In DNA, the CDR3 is TGTGCCAGCAGCTTGGGATTCGCGGGACAGGGGCCTCAAGAGACCCAGTACTTC. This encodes CASSLGFAGQGPQETQYF.

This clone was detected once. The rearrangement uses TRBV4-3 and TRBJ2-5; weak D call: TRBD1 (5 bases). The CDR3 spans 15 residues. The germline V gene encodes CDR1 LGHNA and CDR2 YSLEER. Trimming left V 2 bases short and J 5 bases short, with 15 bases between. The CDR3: CASSQTTREPETQYF. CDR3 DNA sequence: TGCGCCAGCAGCCAAACCACCAGGGAACCCGAGACCCAGTACTTC.

Here the CDR3 DNA reads TGTGCCAGCAGCTTCGGACTAGCGAGCACAGATACGCAGTATTTT. This encodes CASSFGLASTDTQYF. The V gene is TRBV7-3, the J gene TRBJ2-3; TRBD2 matches 9 bases. Germline V gene lookup returns CDR1 SGHTA and CDR2 FQGTGA. V lost 3 bases to trimming and J lost 0 bases; unmatched junction nucleotides: 1. The CDR3 extends over 15 amino acids.

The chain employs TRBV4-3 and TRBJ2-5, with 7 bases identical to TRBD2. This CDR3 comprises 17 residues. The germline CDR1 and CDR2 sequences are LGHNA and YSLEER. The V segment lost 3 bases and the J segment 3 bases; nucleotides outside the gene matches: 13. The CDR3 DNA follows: TGCGCCAGCAGCCAGGGAGCGGGGTTGCGATGGGAAGAGACCCAGTACTTC. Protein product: CASSQGAGLRWEETQYF.

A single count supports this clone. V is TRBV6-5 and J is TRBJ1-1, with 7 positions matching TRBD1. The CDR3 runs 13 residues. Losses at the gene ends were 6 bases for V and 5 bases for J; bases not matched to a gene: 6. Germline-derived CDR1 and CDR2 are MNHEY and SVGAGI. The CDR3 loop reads CASSTTGVTEAFF. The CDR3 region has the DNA TGTGCCAGCAGCACCACAGGGGTGACTGAAGCTTTCTTT.

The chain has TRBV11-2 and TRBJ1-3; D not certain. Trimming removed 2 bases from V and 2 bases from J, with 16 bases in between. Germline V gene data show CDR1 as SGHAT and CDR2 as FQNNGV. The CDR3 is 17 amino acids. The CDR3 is CASSLRVGGDTGNTIYF. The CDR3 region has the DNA TGTGCCAGCAGCTTAAGGGTTGGCGGGGATACTGGAAACACCATATATTTT.

The CDR3 DNA follows: TGTGCCAGCAGCACCCGGATGACAGGGCAGGATGAAAAACTGTTTTTT. This codes for CASSTRMTGQDEKLFF. V is TRBV13 and J is TRBJ1-4; TRBD1 aligns across 7 bases. J was trimmed by 6 bases and V by 5 bases; bases with no gene match: 12. Germline assignment: CDR1 PRHDT and CDR2 FYEKMQ (reference sequence). CDR3 size: 16 residues.

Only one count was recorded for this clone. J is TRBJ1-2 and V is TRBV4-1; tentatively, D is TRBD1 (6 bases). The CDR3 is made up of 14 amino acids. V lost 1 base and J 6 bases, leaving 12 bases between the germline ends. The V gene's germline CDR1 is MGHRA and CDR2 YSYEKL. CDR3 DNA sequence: TGCGCCAGCAGCCAAGTCGGGGCAGGGGATGGCTACACCTTC. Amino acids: CASSQVGAGDGYTF.

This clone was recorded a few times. Here the CDR3 reads CASSPPGHSYGYTF. CDR3 nucleotides: TGTGCCAGCAGTCCGCCGGGACACAGCTATGGCTACACCTTC. J is TRBJ1-2 and V is TRBV6-5; tentative D call: TRBD1 (6 bases). In germline, CDR1 is MNHEY, CDR2 SVGAGI. The germline V and J ends were trimmed by 5 bases and 4 bases, with 14 bases remaining between them. This CDR3 is 14 amino acids long.

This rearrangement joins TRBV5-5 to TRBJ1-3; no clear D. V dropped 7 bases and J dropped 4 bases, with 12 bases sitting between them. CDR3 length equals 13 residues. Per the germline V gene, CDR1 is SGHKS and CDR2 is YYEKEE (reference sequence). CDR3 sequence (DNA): TGTGCCAGCGAACGGGGTCAAGGAAACACCATATATTTT. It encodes CASERGQGNTIYF.